The 26 T cell receptor beta chains given below trace back to one sample, sequenced in a study of Graves' ophthalmopathy and Graves' hyperthyroidism. TCR beta CDR3 regions were amplified from RNA transcripts. Scientists carried out first-round RT-PCR using HTBI primers and then a second-round multiplex PCR. In TCRdb, the multiplex PCR reads were re-called with MiXCR into one record per CDR3 protein. The sample has around 1,200,000 distinct CDR3 sequences, about 40% seen once. Sequencing used peripheral blood or thyroid tissue (not recorded which). These TCRs come from an adult man with Graves' hyperthyroidism.

Concerning this clonotype itself: A single base separates this from a much larger clone, so it may be a read error. The chain combines TRBV7-2 with TRBJ1-6; D unresolved. CDR3 length: 15 amino acids. CDR1 and CDR2 from the germline V gene are SGHTA and FQGNSA. The CDR3 is CVSSLRRTYNSPLHF. CDR3 nucleotides: TGTGTCAGCAGCTTACGGAGGACCTATAATTCACCCCTCCACTTT.

V is TRBV29-1 and J is TRBJ2-7; the D gene is possibly TRBD2 (5 bases). The J call may be mistaken, given a closer DNA end match to TRBJ2-1. Looked up from germline, CDR1 is SQVTM and CDR2 is ANQGSEA. The CDR3 consists of 14 residues. The chain's CDR3 is CSVDTSGIINEQFF. CDR3 nucleotide sequence: TGCAGCGTCGACACATCGGGGATCATCAATGAGCAGTTCTTC.

This clonotype was picked up many times. V is TRBV20-1 and J is TRBJ1-1; D is uncertain. In germline, CDR1 is DFQATT, CDR2 SNEGSKA (reference sequence). This CDR3 spans 12 amino acids. The CDR3: CRGQDTNTEAFF. For the CDR3, the DNA is TGCCGAGGCCAAGATACGAACACTGAAGCTTTCTTT.

This clonotype was observed at least ten times. V is TRBV20-1 and J is TRBJ2-5; TRBD1 is a possible D gene (6 bases). Trimming removed 0 bases from V and 5 bases from J, with 10 bases in between. The CDR3 runs to 13 residues. CDR1 is DFQATT, CDR2 SNEGSKA, per germline (reference sequence). The CDR3 reads CSARDPGVETQYF. The CDR3 region has the DNA TGCAGTGCTAGAGATCCAGGGGTGGAGACCCAGTACTTC.

At least ten counts were recorded for this clonotype. The chain uses TRBV19 and TRBJ1-4; TRBD1 might be the D (5 bases). The V gene lost 5 bases and the J gene lost 10 bases, with 11 bases spanning the gap. The CDR3 has 12 amino acids. Germline V gives CDR1 LNHDA, CDR2 SQIVND (reference sequence). Written as DNA, the CDR3 is TGTGCCAGTAGTTGGCCCGGGGGAAAACTGTTTTTT. This codes for CASSWPGGKLFF.

This clonotype showed up just a few times. CDR3 nucleotide sequence: TGTGCCAGCAATACACAAGGACAGGGTAGCAATTCACCCCTCCACTTT. It specifies CASNTQGQGSNSPLHF. The chain joins TRBV27 to TRBJ1-6, with TRBD1 identical over 8 bases. The junction had 12 bases not matched to a gene; V was cut back by 7 bases and J by 7 bases. This CDR3 spans 16 amino acids. Germline CDR1 is MNHEY and CDR2 is SMNVEV (reference sequence).

The rearrangement uses TRBV30 and TRBJ1-3; D gene unclear. Germline CDR1 is GTSNPN and CDR2 is SVGIG (reference sequence). V lost 0 bases, J lost 4 bases, and 7 bases lay in between. The CDR3 runs 13 residues. The CDR3 loop reads CAWSVNGGNTIYF. DNA of the CDR3: TGTGCCTGGAGTGTTAATGGCGGAAACACCATATATTTT. The full variable domain, its missing parts supplied by reference TRBV30 and TRBJ1-3, is SQTIHQWPATLVQPVGSPLSLECTVEGTSNPNLYWYRQAAGRGLQLLFYSVGIGQISSEVPQNLSASRPQDRQFILSSKKLLLSDSGFYLCAWSVNGGNTIYFGEGSWLTVV.

Comments on this clonotype: This may stem from a read error, because a much larger clone lies one nucleotide away. This sequence joins TRBV24-1 and TRBJ2-7; D may be TRBD2 (6 bases). Germline V gene lookup returns CDR1 KGHDR and CDR2 SFDVKD. This CDR3 region has 14 residues. V shed 5 bases and J shed 7 bases, with 17 bases lying between them. Here the CDR3 DNA reads TGTGCCACCAGTGTGGGCGCGGGGCTGGGGGAGCAGTACTTC. Residues: CATSVGAGLGEQYF.

This clonotype was picked up many times. The gene calls are TRBV29-1 and TRBJ1-2, with 10 bases that match TRBD1. Germline assignment: CDR1 SQVTM and CDR2 ANQGSEA. J was trimmed by 3 bases and V by 7 bases; bases with no gene match: 14. The CDR3 extends over 16 amino acids. The CDR3, as DNA: TGCAGCGCCCCACTCCGGGACAGGGGTTTCGACTATGGCTACACCTTC. Amino acid sequence: CSAPLRDRGFDYGYTF.

This clonotype came up many times. The chain combines TRBV29-1 with TRBJ2-5; 8 bases match TRBD1. Unmatched junction bases numbered 6, after V lost 4 bases and J lost 5 bases. The CDR3 extends over 13 amino acids. CDR1 SQVTM and CDR2 ANQGSEA come from the germline V gene. The CDR3 here is CSVGGRGRETQYF. CDR3 coding DNA: TGCAGCGTTGGGGGCAGGGGGCGGGAGACCCAGTACTTC.

This rearrangement joins TRBV5-1 to TRBJ2-5; 7 nucleotides match TRBD1. Germline V CDR1 and CDR2: SGHRS, YFSETQ. The CDR3 extends over 14 amino acids. Trimming at V came to 4 bases and at J to 6 bases, leaving 9 bases not matched to a gene. The CDR3 DNA reads as TGCGCCAGCAGCGCCACAGGGGTCGGGCAGACCCAGTACTTC. Its translation is CASSATGVGQTQYF.

This clonotype was recorded a few times. V is TRBV12-3 or TRBV12-4 and J is TRBJ2-7; 11 bases fit TRBD2. V lost 0 bases to trimming and J lost 5 bases; unmatched junction nucleotides: 9. The CDR3 length is 17 residues. The CDR3 protein is CASSLASLAGVGNEQYF. The CDR3 region has the DNA TGTGCCAGCAGTTTAGCATCACTAGCGGGAGTGGGCAACGAGCAGTACTTC.

This clonotype was counted ten times or more. The chain joins TRBV12-3 or TRBV12-4 to TRBJ2-7, with a weak D call TRBD2 (6 bases). With 1 base removed from V and 8 bases from J, the gap between germline ends came to 15 bases. The CDR3 is 14 residues long. CDR3 bases: TGTGCCAGCAGTTTAGGGGGAGGAGGGCGTCAGCAGTACTTC. As protein: CASSLGGGGRQQYF.

This clonotype appeared many times. The rearrangement joins TRBV10-3 to TRBJ2-7; the match to TRBD1 covers 9 bases. The length of the CDR3 is 14 residues. Trimming took 10 bases from V and 0 from J; bases not matched to a gene: 7. CDR1 and CDR2 (germline): ENHRY, SYGVKD. In nucleotides, the CDR3 is TGTGCCACCGGGGGGACAGGGCTCTCCTACGAGCAGTACTTC. Translated, it gives CATGGTGLSYEQYF.

In this sample, this clonotype turned up many times. This chain connects TRBV25-1 to TRBJ1-6, with a tentative D call TRBD1 (6 bases). Germline V gene sequence: CDR1 MGHDK, CDR2 SYGVNS. CDR3 length: 15 amino acids. V lost 4 bases and J 0 bases, leaving 7 bases between the germline ends. The CDR3 loop reads CASSVQGSYNSPLHF. DNA of the CDR3: TGTGCCAGCAGTGTACAGGGCTCCTATAATTCACCCCTCCACTTT.

This clonotype was observed once. The CDR3 spells CSVVHNYGYTF. The CDR3, as DNA: TGCAGCGTTGTACACAACTATGGCTACACCTTC. V and J are TRBV29-1 and TRBJ1-2; D is unclear. CDR3 length: 11 amino acids. Germline V gene lookup returns CDR1 SQVTM and CDR2 ANQGSEA. Trimming left V 4 bases short and J 2 bases short, with 5 bases between.

The table lists this clonotype with many counts. The V gene is TRBV12-3 or TRBV12-4, the J gene TRBJ1-6, with D maybe TRBD1 (5 bases). There are 15 residues in the CDR3. The V end was cut by 2 bases, the J end by 0 bases, with 5 bases between. The CDR3 is CASSLQGSYNSPLHF. The CDR3 DNA sequence: TGTGCCAGCAGTTTACAGGGCTCCTATAATTCACCCCTCCACTTT.

In this sample, this clonotype turned up many times. A junction end diverges from the germline sequence, so it may reflect a read error. V and J are TRBV2 and TRBJ1-5; the match to TRBD1 covers 7 bases. This CDR3 region has 13 residues. CDR1 and CDR2 from the germline V gene are SNHLY and FYNNEI. CDR3 amino acids: CASREDRVQPQHF. The DNA of the CDR3 is TGTGCCAGCAGGGAAGACAGGGTACAGCCCCAGCATTTT.

This clonotype came up a few times. The J gene is TRBJ2-6, the V gene TRBV2; no firm D call. V was trimmed by 4 bases and J by 1 base, leaving 8 bases between them. Germline values: CDR1 SNHLY, CDR2 FYNNEI. The CDR3 loop spans 15 amino acids. As DNA, the CDR3 is TGTGCCAGCAGTGGTCAGAAGTCTGGGGCCAACGTCCTGACTTTC. This encodes CASSGQKSGANVLTF.

V gene TRBV12-3 or TRBV12-4 combines with J gene TRBJ2-6, with D perhaps TRBD1 (5 bases). V was cut by 5 bases and J by 1 base, with 12 bases left in between. CDR3 length: 16 amino acids. The CDR3 DNA follows: TGTGCCAGCAGTCGTCAGGGTTGGTCTGGGGCCAACGTCCTGACTTTC. Translation gives CASSRQGWSGANVLTF.

Concerning this clonotype: The conserved phenylalanine or tryptophan normally closing the CDR3 is absent here, so this likely arose from a read error. The DNA is left out, because the CDR3 cannot be placed on it with certainty; the CDR3 is given as TCRdb lists it. This chain uses TRBV5-1 with TRBJ2-5. The CDR3 totals 8 residues, both ends included. Per germline, CDR1 SGHRS and CDR2 YFSETQ. CDR3 loop: CASSPGLT.

The chain combines TRBV6-4 with TRBJ2-2; D is perhaps TRBD2 (6 bases). Trimming removed 3 bases from V and 8 bases from J, with 10 bases in between. This CDR3 contains 13 residues. Germline V CDR1 and CDR2: MRHNA, SNTAGT. The CDR3 sequence is CASSESSVGELFF. CDR3 sequence (DNA): TGTGCCAGCAGTGAGTCTAGCGTGGGGGAGCTGTTTTTT.

Details on this clonotype: Possible read error: a much larger clone is one base away. The J gene is TRBJ2-7, the V gene TRBV20-1, with a weak D call TRBD1 (6 bases). Germline-derived CDR1 and CDR2 are DFQATT and SNEGSKA (reference sequence). V lost 6 bases and J lost 4, with 13 bases in between. CDR3 length: 12 residues. The CDR3 protein is CSATGTTYEQYF. The CDR3 nucleotides read TGCAGTGCAACCGGGACAACGTACGAGCAGTACTTC.

The chain uses TRBV11-2 and TRBJ1-2; D possibly corresponds to TRBD1 (6 bases). Trimming took off 6 bases at V and 5 bases at J, with 13 bases between the two ends. Looked up from germline, CDR1 is SGHAT and CDR2 is FQNNGV. The CDR3 is 13 amino acids. The CDR3 DNA sequence: TGTGCCAGCAGACAGGGAGTTGCGTATGGCTACACCTTC. It translates to CASRQGVAYGYTF.

This rearrangement joins TRBV6-5 to TRBJ1-1; D perhaps matches TRBD1 (5 bases). The germline gives CDR1 MNHEY, CDR2 SVGAGI. With 0 bases removed from V and 2 bases from J, the gap between germline ends came to 10 bases. This CDR3 has 15 amino acids. CDR3 coding DNA: TGTGCCAGCAGTTACTCGGCGGGGGTCAACACTGAAGCTTTCTTT. Its protein product is CASSYSAGVNTEAFF.

This clonotype was detected ten times or more. CDR3 bases: TGCGCCAGCAGCTTGGGGGACAGGGGGGCACCCCTCCACTTT. It codes for CASSLGDRGAPLHF. The rearrangement joins TRBV5-1 to TRBJ1-6; the match to TRBD1 covers 11 bases. The CDR3 has 14 amino acids. The germline V gene has CDR1 SGHRS and CDR2 YFSETQ. The trim removed 0 bases at V and 11 bases at J, leaving 1 base unmatched.